Included here is one T cell receptor (beta chain) sequence, with context. This record comes from a study of blood T cell repertoires in COVID-19. Study overall: Sites in the United States, Italy and Spain provided acute and convalescent COVID-19 samples. In each case, the material was cDNA or gDNA derived from T cells, B-cell-depleted T cells, or PBMCs.

V shed 4 bases, J shed 3 bases, and the junction held 9 bases outside the gene matches. The CDR3 runs 16 residues. The V gene's germline CDR1 is SGHRS and CDR2 YFSETQ. Assay: immunoSEQ multiplex PCR; the TCRdb copy retains only in-frame clones and omits some. The sample yields fewer than 300,000 clones, 70% to 90% seen once. The sequence came from a woman aged 45-59 years with acute or convalescent COVID-19. This sequence joins TRBV5-1 and TRBJ1-4, with 7 bases lining up with TRBD1. The specimen sequenced was peripheral blood. As DNA, the CDR3 is TGCGCCAGCAGCCCCCAAGCGACAGGGCCTAATGAAAAACTGTTTTTT. This codes for CASSPQATGPNEKLFF. Using reference TRBV5-1 and TRBJ1-4 for the parts outside the CDR3, the full variable domain is KAGVTQTPRYLIKTRGQQVTLSCSPISGHRSVSWYQQTPGQGLQFLFEYFSETQRNKGNFPGRFSGRQFSNSRSEMNVSTLELGDSALYLCASSPQATGPNEKLFFGSGTQLSVL.